This T cell receptor (beta chain) was identified in a study of T cell responses to AZD1222 COVID-19 vaccine. Study results and caveats: Donors skewed white British and female; clonal diversity was possibly underestimated. Just a handful of people given AZD1222 tested seropositive at baseline. Samples come after the peak T cell response, not at day 14.

Assay used: immunoSEQ multiplex PCR; TCRdb lists only in-frame clones, some missing. The data show 65,000 to 90,000 clones, about 91% seen once. In regard to this clone: Antigen specificity is unknown.

Pooled samples include second doses given at about 4 or 12 weeks. This CDR3 has 13 residues. Per germline, CDR1 LNHDA and CDR2 SQIVND (reference sequence). Between the trimmed V and J ends, which lost 5 bases and 4 bases, there was a span of 12 bases. This chain joins TRBV19 and TRBJ2-7; tentatively, D is TRBD1 or TRBD2 (7 bases each). This specimen was peripheral blood, taken 28 days after the second AZD1222 dose. This clonotype was obtained from an adult who received the AZD1222 COVID-19 vaccine. CDR3 in DNA: TGTGCCAGTAGTCACAGGGGAGGGTACGAGCAGTACTTC. The encoded protein is CASSHRGGYEQYF.